A selection of T cell receptor beta chains follows, all from one sample in a study of siplizumab effects on memory and regulatory T cells. Assay used: immunoSEQ multiplex PCR; TCRdb lists only in-frame clones, some missing. Altogether more than 85,000 clones are present, around 90% being singletons, with the ten largest covering roughly 15%. Sequencing used CD4+ T cells sorted from blood. Every receptor here comes from a human donor in good health. Each CDR3 is given with its conserved first and last residue. Each record gives: clone size, J gene, V gene, D gene, CDR3 length, CDR3 protein, CDR3 DNA. A D gene is named only where the DNA matches it firmly. Clone size appears in some rows only: once, few, many, or a class for an expanded clone.

>NA|TRBJ2-1|TRBV25-1|NA|14
CASSSFTSYNEQFF
TGTGCCAGCAGTAGTTTTACGTCCTACAATGAGCAGTTCTTC
>NA|TRBJ2-1|TRBV6-1|NA|13
CASSEVSINEQFF
TGTGCCAGCAGTGAAGTCTCGATCAATGAGCAGTTCTTC
>NA|TRBJ2-5|TRBV28|TRBD2|17
CASSLGIKRDWGETQYF
TGTGCCAGCAGTTTAGGGATCAAGCGGGATTGGGGAGAGACCCAGTACTTC
>NA|TRBJ1-5|TRBV6-1|TRBD1|13
CASTGGGNQPQHF
TGTGCCAGCACAGGGGGCGGCAATCAGCCCCAGCATTTT
>NA|TRBJ2-2|TRBV7-3|TRBD2|14
CASSPIAGTGELFF
TGTGCCAGCAGCCCAATAGCGGGGACCGGGGAGCTGTTTTTT
>NA|TRBJ1-2|TRBV5-4|NA|15
CASTVNTFANYGYTF
TGTGCCAGCACCGTTAATACGTTTGCTAACTATGGCTACACCTTC
>NA|TRBJ2-1|TRBV5-4|TRBD2|16
CASSFGLAGAKNEQFF
TGTGCCAGCAGCTTCGGTCTAGCGGGAGCTAAAAATGAGCAGTTCTTC
>NA|TRBJ1-1|TRBV13|NA|13
CASSWSVYTEAFF
TGTGCCAGCAGCTGGTCGGTTTACACTGAAGCTTTCTTT
>NA|TRBJ2-1|TRBV12-2|NA|23
CASRLVPANGDRGVSGPNNEQFF
TGTGCAAGTCGCTTAGTACCGGCGAACGGGGACAGGGGGGTTAGCGGGCCAAACAATGAGCAGTTCTTC
>NA|TRBJ1-1|TRBV25-1|NA|13
CASSDPGNTEAFF
TGTGCCAGCAGTGATCCAGGGAACACTGAAGCTTTCTTT
>NA|TRBJ1-1|TRBV20-1|NA|11
CSARDLPEAFF
TGCAGTGCTAGAGATCTACCTGAAGCTTTCTTT
>NA|TRBJ2-5|TRBV5-4|NA|16
CASSSLDRKTQETQYF
TGTGCCAGCAGCTCTCTTGACAGGAAAACGCAAGAGACCCAGTACTTC
>NA|TRBJ2-1|TRBV20-1|NA|11
CSARRNNEQFF
TGCAGTGCTAGAAGGAACAATGAGCAGTTCTTC
>NA|TRBJ2-1|TRBV5-1|NA|13
CASSLGTDNEQFF
TGCGCCAGCAGCTTGGGGACCGACAATGAGCAGTTCTTC
>NA|TRBJ2-7|TRBV29-1|NA|12
CSVGLQAREQYF
TGCAGCGTTGGCCTACAAGCGCGGGAGCAGTACTTC
>NA|TRBJ2-7|TRBV11-3|NA|13
CASSFGRHQEQYF
TGTGCCAGCAGCTTCGGACGACATCAGGAGCAGTACTTC
>NA|TRBJ2-3|TRBV14|NA|11
CASSDGNTQYF
TGTGCCAGCAGCGATGGAAATACGCAGTATTTT
>NA|TRBJ2-2|TRBV5-1|NA|14
CASSLGPQPGELFF
TGCGCCAGCAGCTTGGGGCCCCAACCCGGGGAGCTGTTTTTT
>NA|TRBJ2-7|TRBV9|NA|13
CASSGQGSYEQYF
TGTGCCAGCAGCGGTCAGGGGTCCTACGAGCAGTACTTC
>once|TRBJ2-3|TRBV7-2|TRBD2|15
CASSRGGLSTDTQYF
TGTGCCAGCAGCCGGGGAGGGCTCAGCACAGATACGCAGTATTTT
>NA|TRBJ2-6|TRBV21-1|NA|18
CATPKVIGQASGANVLTF
TGTGCCACCCCCAAAGTCATCGGACAGGCCTCTGGGGCCAACGTCCTGACTTTC
>NA|TRBJ2-3|TRBV28|TRBD1|14
CASAGGFRPDTQYF
TGTGCCAGCGCAGGGGGCTTCAGGCCAGATACGCAGTATTTT
>NA|TRBJ2-7|TRBV10-3|NA|17
CAISNLLGDTTRYEQYF
TGTGCCATCAGTAACCTGTTAGGGGACACAACAAGGTACGAGCAGTACTTC
>NA|TRBJ2-1|TRBV4-1|TRBD1|15
CASSGPGQGLREQFF
TGCGCCAGCAGCGGTCCGGGACAGGGGTTGAGGGAGCAGTTCTTC
>NA|TRBJ2-2|TRBV5-1|TRBD2|15
CASSFPSGSTGELFF
TGCGCCAGCAGCTTCCCTAGCGGGAGCACCGGGGAGCTGTTTTTT